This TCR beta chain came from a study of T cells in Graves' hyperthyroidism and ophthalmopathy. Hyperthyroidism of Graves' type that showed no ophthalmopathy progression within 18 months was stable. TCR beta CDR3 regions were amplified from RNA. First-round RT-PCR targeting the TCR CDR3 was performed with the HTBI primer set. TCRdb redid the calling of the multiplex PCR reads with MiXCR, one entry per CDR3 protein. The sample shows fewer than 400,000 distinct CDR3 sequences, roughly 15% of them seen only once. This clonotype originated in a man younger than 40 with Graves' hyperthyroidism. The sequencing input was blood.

CDR3 DNA sequence: TGTGCCTGGCTTACCCCCGGGACCAGCTCCTACAATGAGCAGTTCTTC. The encoded protein is CAWLTPGTSSYNEQFF. The chain carries TRBV30 and TRBJ2-1, with D tentatively TRBD1 or TRBD2 (5 bases each). The CDR3 spans 16 residues. The V gene lost 5 bases and the J gene lost 0 bases, with 17 bases spanning the gap. Germline CDR1 and CDR2: GTSNPN and SVGIG (reference sequence).